The rows below give T cell receptor beta chains drawn from one sample of a study of OX40 agonist ivuxolimab in advanced cancers. Libraries were prepared by immunoSEQ multiplex PCR; TCRdb keeps only in-frame clonotypes and omits some of them. The table records some 64,000 clones, around four fifths of them present only once. Material: CD4+ or CD8+ T cells sorted from blood, obtained in a trial of the OX40 agonist ivuxolimab. Receptors originate from an adult with an advanced solid tumor such as melanoma, head and neck, liver or kidney cancer. Both conserved end residues are part of each CDR3. D genes are given only for firm matches. Clone size appears in some rows only: once, few, many, or a class for an expanded clone.

j_call	d_call	v_call	clone_size	cdr3_length	cdr3_aa	cdr3_nt
TRBJ1-1	TRBD1	TRBV7-2	-	14	CASSTLPGGTEAFF	TGTGCCAGCAGCACCCTGCCAGGGGGCACTGAAGCTTTCTTT
TRBJ2-3	TRBD2	TRBV4-2	-	16	CASSQVTSAVTDTQYF	TGTGCCAGCAGCCAGGTGACTAGCGCGGTGACAGATACGCAGTATTTT
TRBJ1-6	-	TRBV14	-	14	CAGSRNSWNSPLHF	TGTGCCGGCAGCCGTAACTCCTGGAATTCACCCCTCCACTTT
TRBJ1-5	-	TRBV28	-	15	CASREGGAENQPQHF	TGTGCCAGCAGGGAGGGGGGCGCGGAGAATCAGCCCCAGCATTTT
TRBJ1-4	TRBD1	TRBV27	-	16	CASSFGVGQPGGKLFF	TGTGCCAGCAGTTTTGGGGTGGGACAGCCGGGAGGAAAACTGTTTTTT
TRBJ2-7	TRBD1	TRBV6-5	once	13	CASSYWTGHEQYF	TGTGCCAGCAGTTACTGGACAGGACACGAGCAGTACTTC
TRBJ1-2	-	TRBV29-1	-	12	CSVGQAMEGYTF	TGCAGCGTGGGACAAGCTATGGAGGGCTACACCTTC
TRBJ1-4	-	TRBV4-3	once	15	CASSQAENVNEKLFF	TGCGCCAGCAGCCAAGCCGAAAACGTTAATGAAAAACTGTTTTTT
TRBJ2-1	-	TRBV5-1	-	15	CASSLEAAPYNEQFF	TGCGCCAGCAGCTTGGAGGCGGCGCCTTACAATGAGCAGTTCTTC
TRBJ2-4	-	TRBV5-4	-	15	CASSLDRLAKNIQYF	TGTGCCAGCAGCTTGGACAGACTAGCCAAAAACATTCAGTACTTC
TRBJ2-6	-	TRBV12-5	few	13	CASGLSGANVLTF	TGTGCTAGTGGTTTATCTGGGGCCAACGTCCTGACTTTC
TRBJ2-1	-	TRBV7-9	many	14	CASSLTYPGDEQFF	TGTGCCAGCAGCCTAACCTACCCGGGGGATGAGCAGTTCTTC
TRBJ1-1	-	TRBV5-1	few	14	CASSFDWPNTEAFF	TGCGCCAGCAGCTTCGATTGGCCGAACACTGAAGCTTTCTTT
TRBJ1-1	-	TRBV2	-	13	CASSYTLNTEAFF	TGTGCCAGCAGCTACACCTTGAACACTGAAGCTTTCTTT
TRBJ1-5	-	TRBV19	-	14	CASSIPRGDQPQHF	TGTGCCAGTAGTATCCCCAGGGGCGATCAGCCCCAGCATTTT
TRBJ1-4	-	TRBV7-9	-	13	CASSLTRNEKLFF	TGTGCCAGCAGCTTAACGCGTAATGAAAAACTGTTTTTT
TRBJ1-4	TRBD1	TRBV7-3	-	13	CASSTGGSEKLFF	TGTGCCAGCAGCACAGGGGGTAGTGAAAAACTGTTTTTT
TRBJ1-1	TRBD1	TRBV11-2	few	13	CASARQGYTEAFF	TGTGCCAGCGCACGACAGGGGTACACTGAAGCTTTCTTT
TRBJ1-2	-	TRBV19	-	15	CASSARDIGYDGYTF	TGTGCCAGTAGTGCCCGGGACATTGGGTATGATGGCTACACCTTC
TRBJ2-2	TRBD2	TRBV9	once	15	CASSSSGSDTGELFF	TGTGCCAGCAGTAGTAGCGGGAGTGATACCGGGGAGCTGTTTTTT
TRBJ2-1	TRBD1	TRBV19	-	15	CASGSQGAGYNEQFF	TGTGCCAGTGGGTCGCAGGGGGCGGGTTACAATGAGCAGTTCTTC
TRBJ2-7	-	TRBV7-8	-	13	CASSLGRIYEQYF	TGTGCCAGCAGCCTCGGACGGATCTACGAGCAGTACTTC
TRBJ1-1	-	TRBV11-3	-	13	CASSSTRLTEAFF	TGTGCCAGCAGCTCGACGCGGCTGACTGAAGCTTTCTTT
TRBJ2-5	-	TRBV18	-	14	CASSRQPWSETQYF	TGTGCCAGCTCACGACAGCCGTGGTCGGAGACCCAGTACTTC
TRBJ1-1	-	TRBV11-2	-	14	CASSARPRNTEAFF	TGTGCCAGCAGCGCCCGTCCAAGGAACACTGAAGCTTTCTTT
TRBJ1-2	TRBD1	TRBV10-3	-	15	CAINTGGKTNYGYTF	TGTGCCATCAATACAGGGGGAAAGACTAACTATGGCTACACCTTC
TRBJ1-5	-	TRBV10-3	few	16	CAISDRGEVGNQPQHF	TGTGCCATCAGTGATAGGGGGGAGGTGGGCAATCAGCCCCAGCATTTT
TRBJ2-7	-	TRBV6-5	few	12	CASSYRDGEQYF	TGTGCCAGCAGTTACAGGGATGGCGAGCAGTACTTC
TRBJ1-2	TRBD1	TRBV27	-	13	CASSPDRVGGYTF	TGTGCCAGCAGTCCCGACAGGGTCGGGGGCTACACCTTC
TRBJ2-1	TRBD2	TRBV5-5	-	13	CATRASGYNEQFF	TGTGCTACGCGCGCTAGCGGCTACAATGAGCAGTTCTTC
TRBJ2-7	TRBD2	TRBV5-1	-	14	CASSRVGGSDEQYF	TGCGCCAGCAGCAGGGTGGGCGGGAGTGACGAGCAGTACTTC
TRBJ1-1	-	TRBV27	-	16	CASSFGGGRPYTEAFF	TGTGCCAGCAGTTTTGGTGGGGGACGGCCGTACACTGAAGCTTTCTTT
TRBJ1-1	-	TRBV6-5	-	12	CASSRADTEAFF	TGTGCCAGCAGTCGGGCCGACACTGAAGCTTTCTTT
TRBJ1-4	-	TRBV20-1	-	11	CSAREREKLFF	TGCAGTGCTAGAGAACGTGAAAAACTGTTTTTT
TRBJ1-1	-	TRBV2	-	11	CASSETWERSF	TGTGCCAGCAGTGAGACCTGGGAAAGGAGCTTT
TRBJ2-7	-	TRBV27	-	13	CASSFGVLYEQYF	TGTGCCAGCAGTTTCGGGGTTCTGTACGAGCAGTACTTC
TRBJ1-3	-	TRBV7-8	-	15	CASSLAFGAGNTIYF	TGTGCCAGCAGCTTAGCGTTCGGGGCTGGAAACACCATATATTTT
TRBJ2-7	-	TRBV29-1	-	17	CSVGAGWGMSNRYEQYF	TGCAGCGTTGGGGCGGGATGGGGAATGTCCAACAGGTACGAGCAGTACTTC
TRBJ2-3	TRBD1	TRBV27	-	15	CASSFGQGVTDTQYF	TGTGCCAGCAGTTTCGGGCAGGGGGTCACAGATACGCAGTATTTT
TRBJ2-1	TRBD2	TRBV30	-	14	CAWSLGGAVNEQFF	TGTGCCTGGAGTCTCGGGGGGGCGGTTAATGAGCAGTTCTTC
TRBJ2-7	-	TRBV29-1	-	12	CSVTTVSYEQYF	TGCAGCGTTACTACGGTATCCTACGAGCAGTACTTC
TRBJ1-2	TRBD1	TRBV11-3	-	14	CASSTSTGSYGYTF	TGTGCCAGCAGCACCTCGACAGGGAGCTATGGCTACACCTTC
TRBJ2-5	-	TRBV6-5	-	13	CASSLQGVATQYF	TGTGCCAGCAGTTTACAGGGAGTAGCGACCCAGTACTTC
TRBJ2-7	TRBD2	TRBV18	-	14	CASSAGTSPLEQYF	TGTGCCAGCTCAGCAGGGACTAGCCCCCTCGAGCAGTACTTC
TRBJ2-1	-	TRBV5-1	-	16	CASSFSGSGSYNEQFF	TGCGCCAGCAGCTTTAGCGGTAGCGGCTCCTACAATGAGCAGTTCTTC
TRBJ2-5	-	TRBV4-1	once	15	CASSQFRGDQETQYF	TGCGCCAGCAGTCAATTTAGGGGGGACCAAGAGACCCAGTACTTC
TRBJ2-5	-	TRBV14	once	12	CASSRLQETQYF	TGTGCCAGCAGCCGGCTCCAAGAGACCCAGTACTTC
TRBJ2-7	TRBD1	TRBV7-9	-	15	CASSQRGQGADEQYF	TGCGCCAGCAGCCAACGGGGACAGGGGGCTGACGAGCAGTACTTC
TRBJ1-4	-	TRBV4-3	-	15	CASSQDLGPNEKLFF	TGCGCCAGCAGCCAAGACTTGGGACCCAATGAAAAACTGTTTTTT
TRBJ2-3	-	TRBV6-1	-	15	CASSEAGVYTDTQYF	TGTGCCAGCAGTGAAGCGGGGGTCTACACAGATACGCAGTATTTT
TRBJ1-2	-	TRBV29-1	-	14	CSVAPWGARYGYTF	TGCAGCGTTGCCCCCTGGGGGGCGCGCTATGGCTACACCTTC
TRBJ1-2	-	TRBV30	-	15	CAWTKGKNSNYGYTF	TGTGCCTGGACAAAGGGGAAGAACAGCAACTATGGCTACACCTTC
TRBJ1-1	-	TRBV27	-	15	CASSLMGQGGTEAFF	TGTGCCAGCAGTTTAATGGGTCAGGGAGGTACTGAAGCTTTCTTT
TRBJ1-2	TRBD1	TRBV5-1	-	15	CASSFGGGGASGYTF	TGCGCCAGCAGCTTTGGGGGAGGGGGCGCCTCTGGCTACACCTTC